This entry lists 26 T cell receptor delta chains sequenced from one sample in a study of gamma-delta chains in newborns, infants, children. TCRdb called clones anew from the reads with CATT. The table has approximately 2,500 delta-chain clones, more than 1% seen once. The sequenced sample consisted of blood. The receptors were gathered from a child who was a newborn, infant or young child, either healthy, febrile or measles-vaccinated (not recorded which).

This clone has a handful of counts. A read error likely explains why the TCRdb protein, taken from a much larger clone, differs from this DNA's translation at residue 9; the protein shown is translated from the DNA. V usage is TRDV2 and J usage is TRDJ1; 11 positions agree with TRDD3. Germline V lookup: CDR1 GEAIGNYY, CDR2 EKD. V was pared by 3 bases and J by 8 bases, with 7 bases of the junction left unmatched. This CDR3 has 14 amino acids. CDR3 protein: CACDVLGDRNKLIF. In DNA form, the CDR3 reads TGTGCCTGTGACGTACTGGGGGATAGGAACAAACTCATCTTT.

Within the sample, this clone is hyperexpanded. Other DNA sequences of this sample code for an identical CDR3. The chain recombines TRDV2 with TRDJ3; the match to TRDD3 covers 10 bases. CDR1 and CDR2 from the germline V gene are GEAIGNYY and EKD. The CDR3 extends over 20 amino acids. The junction had 9 bases not matched to a gene; V was cut back by 0 bases and J by 2 bases. The chain's CDR3 is CACDTGTWGIGAWDTRQMFF. CDR3 sequence (DNA): TGTGCCTGTGACACCGGGACCTGGGGGATAGGCGCCTGGGACACCCGACAGATGTTTTTC.

This clone was counted a few times. It is likely a read error: a sequence one base away is far more abundant. The rearrangement joins TRDV2 to TRDJ3; TRDD3 matches at 11 bases. CDR1 and CDR2 from the germline V gene are GEAIGNYY and EKD. The CDR3 sequence is 17 residues long. In DNA, the CDR3 is TGTGCCCGTGACATACTGGGGGATACCTGGGACACCCGACAGATGTTTTTC. Protein sequence: CARDILGDTWDTRQMFF.

As regards this clone: The protein held in TCRdb is that of a much larger clone and does not match this DNA's translation at residue 15, likely because of a read error; the protein shown is translated from the DNA. The gene calls are TRDV2 and TRDJ3, with 9 positions matching TRDD3. The CDR3 is 18 residues long. The V gene's germline CDR1 is GEAIGNYY and CDR2 EKD. The CDR3 reads CACDTGGYGSWDTRRMFF. The CDR3 region has the DNA TGTGCCTGTGACACTGGGGGATATGGCTCCTGGGACACCCGACGGATGTTTTTC.

This clone is termed medium-sized. This specimen includes other DNA sequences encoding the same CDR3. The chain is built from TRDV2 and TRDJ3; 11 bases are a match to TRDD3. The junction had 6 bases not matched to a gene; V was cut back by 3 bases and J by 0 bases. Germline V gene sequence: CDR1 GEAIGNYY, CDR2 EKD. This CDR3 spans 19 amino acids. DNA for the CDR3: TGTGCCTGTGACGTACTGGGGGATAAAAGCTCCTGGGACACCCGACAGATGTTTTTC. As protein: CACDVLGDKSSWDTRQMFF.

Within the sample, this clone is medium-sized. This likely came from a read error, as a far larger clone is one base away. The rearrangement uses TRDV2 and TRDJ1, with 9 bases fitting TRDD3. This CDR3 has 21 amino acids. Germline CDR1 reads GEAIGNYY; CDR2 reads EKD. DNA for the CDR3: TGTGCCTGTGGCACCGTAAGAACGGGGATACGCCAGGACAAGTACACCGATAAACTCATCTTT. Translation: CACGTVRTGIRQDKYTDKLIF.

In the case of this clone: TCRdb's protein, taken from a much larger clone, differs from this DNA's translation at residue 16, likely owing to a read error; the protein displayed comes from the DNA. The chain employs TRDV2 and TRDJ3; TRDD3 agrees at 11 bases. The CDR3 is made up of 19 amino acids. Germline-derived CDR1 and CDR2 are GEAIGNYY and EKD. As DNA, the CDR3 is TGTGCCTGTGACAAAGTACTGGGGGATAGCTCCTGGGACACCCGACTGATGTTTTTC. Protein sequence: CACDKVLGDSSWDTRLMFF.

This clone is classed as medium-sized. One base separates it from a far larger clone, so it is likely a read error. The gene calls are TRDV2 and TRDJ3, with a tentative D call TRDD3 (5 bases). The CDR3 runs 19 residues. CDR1 GEAIGNYY and CDR2 EKD come from the germline V gene. The CDR3 spells CARDTVDGSGTWDTRQMFF. CDR3 sequence (DNA): TGTGCCCGTGACACGGTGGATGGGTCTGGGACCTGGGACACCCGACAGATGTTTTTC.

This clone was seen a handful of times. The same CDR3 is also encoded by other DNA sequences in this sample. The chain carries TRDV2 and TRDJ1; TRDD3 matches at 12 bases. Germline V gene lookup returns CDR1 GEAIGNYY and CDR2 EKD. The CDR3 contains 14 residues. V lost 1 base, J lost 8 bases, and 4 bases stayed unmatched. For the CDR3, the DNA is TGTGCCTGTGACACGCTGGGGGATACGGGAAAACTCATCTTT. Encoded protein: CACDTLGDTGKLIF.

In its sample, this clone is large. Other nucleotide sequences from this sample produce the same CDR3. This chain connects TRDV2 to TRDJ1; the D gene is possibly TRDD3 (5 bases). Trimming cost V 0 bases and J 0 bases, with 10 bases left between them. Germline-derived CDR1 and CDR2 are GEAIGNYY and EKD. The CDR3 is 15 residues long. For the CDR3, the DNA is TGTGCCTGTGACACCGTTGGGGCCTACACCGATAAACTCATCTTT. As protein: CACDTVGAYTDKLIF.

This chain joins TRDV2 and TRDJ1; unclear D gene. V dropped 2 bases and J dropped 0 bases, with 6 bases sitting between them. CDR3 length: 13 residues. Germline CDR1 and CDR2: GEAIGNYY and EKD. The CDR3 loop is CACDKLYTDKLIF. The CDR3 bases are TGTGCCTGTGACAAACTGTACACCGATAAACTCATCTTT.

This clone was seen a few times. The TCRdb record carries a much larger clone's protein, which differs from this DNA's translation at residue 16; a read error is the likely cause, and the protein listed here is the DNA translation. V usage is TRDV2 and J usage is TRDJ3; 8 bases agree with TRDD3. The CDR3 length is 20 residues. CDR1 is GEAIGNYY, CDR2 EKD, per germline. CDR3 in amino acids: CACDTVLGGRSSWDTGQMFF. For the CDR3, the DNA is TGTGCCTGTGACACCGTACTGGGGGGCCGGAGCTCCTGGGACACCGGACAGATGTTTTTC.

This clone has just a few counts. TCRdb pairs this DNA with a much larger clone's protein that differs at residue 6, likely a read error; the protein shown was translated from the DNA. The rearrangement links TRDV2 to TRDJ3, with 9 bases aligning to TRDD3. The germline V gene encodes CDR1 GEAIGNYY and CDR2 EKD. The J segment lost 0 bases and the V segment lost 3 bases, leaving 11 bases of the junction unmatched. The CDR3 sequence is 20 residues long. The CDR3 is CACDPVTGGPSSWDTRQMFF. CDR3 nucleotides: TGTGCCTGTGACCCGGTTACTGGGGGACCGAGCTCCTGGGACACCCGACAGATGTTTTTC.

This clone was counted between two and nine times. This DNA translates differently at residue 4 from the TCRdb protein, which is that of a much larger clone; a read error is likely, and the protein shown is the DNA's own translation. The V call is TRDV2, the J call TRDJ1; the match to TRDD3 covers 13 bases. J lost 0 bases, V lost 5 bases, and 8 bases had no gene match. Per the germline V gene, CDR1 is GEAIGNYY and CDR2 is EKD. The CDR3 covers 17 residues. The CDR3 spells CACGILGDTRNTDKLIF. CDR3 nucleotide sequence: TGTGCCTGTGGCATACTGGGGGATACGCGAAACACCGATAAACTCATCTTT.

Of note for this clone: A far larger clone is only one base removed, so a read error is likely. The identical CDR3 is also encoded by other nucleotide sequences in the sample. This chain connects TRDV2 to TRDJ2; 10 bases agree with TRDD3. The CDR3 sequence is 15 residues long. The germline V gene encodes CDR1 GEAIGNYY and CDR2 EKD. With V trimmed by 1 base and J by 3 bases, 1 base remained unmatched. The CDR3 nucleotides read TGTGCCTGTGACACTTGGGGGATACTGACAGCACAACTCTTCTTT. Its translation: CACDTWGILTAQLFF.

This clone was counted only a few times. Given a far larger clone just one base away, this is likely a sequencing read error. Distinct nucleotide sequences in the sample also encode this CDR3. The CDR3 DNA follows: TGTGCCTGTGACCGGTACTGGGGGACACGTCTCAGCTCCTGGGACACCCGACAGATGTTTTTC. Translating it yields CACDRYWGTRLSSWDTRQMFF. V usage is TRDV2 and J usage is TRDJ3; 9 bases match TRDD3. V shed 3 bases, J shed 0 bases, and the junction held 14 bases outside the gene matches. The germline V gene has CDR1 GEAIGNYY and CDR2 EKD. This CDR3 contains 21 residues.

The rearrangement uses TRDV2 and TRDJ2, with 7 bases identical to TRDD3. Losses at the gene ends were 2 bases for V and 0 bases for J; bases not matched to a gene: 8. The CDR3 loop spans 17 amino acids. The germline gives CDR1 GEAIGNYY, CDR2 EKD. CDR3 nucleotide sequence: TGTGCCTGTGACAAGCTGGGGGCTTCTTCTTTGACAGCACAACTCTTCTTT. Amino acids: CACDKLGASSLTAQLFF.

This clone was seen a handful of times. This likely reflects a read error, since a far larger clone is one base away. Other DNA sequences within the sample encode an identical CDR3. The chain links TRDV2 to TRDJ1; 11 positions match TRDD3. This CDR3 is built from 14 residues. Germline CDR1 reads GEAIGNYY; CDR2 reads EKD. The CDR3 DNA reads as TGCGCCTGTGACGTACTGGGGGATAAGAACAAACTCATCTTT. This gives the protein CACDVLGDKNKLIF.

With regard to this clone: This likely traces to a read error, being one base from a far larger clone. The same CDR3 also results from other DNA sequences found in this sample. The chain combines TRDV2 with TRDJ3; 12 positions match TRDD3. The CDR3 consists of 19 residues. The trim removed 2 bases at V and 4 bases at J, leaving 8 bases unmatched. Per the germline V gene, CDR1 is GEAIGNYY and CDR2 is EKD. Written as DNA, the CDR3 is TGTGCCTGTGACAGGGTGCTGGGGGATACGCGGTGGGACACCCGACAGATGTTTTTC. Translating it yields CACDRVLGDTRWDTRQMFF.

In regard to this clone: The mismatch at residue 16 between this DNA's translation and the TCRdb protein of a much larger clone likely reflects a read error; the protein shown is translated from the DNA. The rearrangement links TRDV2 to TRDJ3; D perhaps matches TRDD3 (5 bases). The CDR3 loop spans 17 amino acids. Looked up from germline, CDR1 is GEAIGNYY and CDR2 is EKD. Here the CDR3 reads CACDTVWDERDTRQMIF. CDR3 bases: TGTGCCTGTGACACCGTCTGGGATGAGCGGGACACCCGACAGATGATTTTC.

In its sample, this clone is large (0.1 to 1%). The same CDR3 arises from other DNA sequences in this sample as well. V is TRDV2 and J is TRDJ1, with 7 nucleotides matching TRDD3. Trimming removed 0 bases from V and 2 bases from J; junction bases left unmatched: 2. This CDR3 is built from 14 residues. The germline CDR1 and CDR2 sequences are GEAIGNYY and EKD. This CDR3 reads CACDTLGITDKLIF. In DNA, the CDR3 is TGTGCCTGTGACACCCTGGGGATAACCGATAAACTCATCTTT.

This clone is judged medium-sized. A single base is all that separates this from a far larger clone, so a read error is likely. The chain has TRDV2 and TRDJ2; 7 bases agree with TRDD3. This CDR3 has 15 amino acids. Looked up from germline, CDR1 is GEAIGNYY and CDR2 is EKD. CDR3 bases: TGTGCCTGTGGCACCGTGGGGGACACCACAGCACAACTCTTCTTT. The encoded protein is CACGTVGDTTAQLFF.

Notes on this clone: TCRdb lists the protein of a much larger clone for this DNA, which differs at residue 8, so this is likely a read error; the protein given here is translated from the DNA itself. CDR3 protein: CACDILGGTRNTDKLIF. The DNA for the CDR3 is TGTGCCTGTGACATACTGGGGGGTACGCGAAACACCGATAAACTCATCTTT. The J gene is TRDJ1, the V gene TRDV2, with 8 bases matching TRDD3. CDR1 GEAIGNYY and CDR2 EKD come from the germline V gene. The CDR3 has 17 amino acids. V lost 2 bases and J lost 0; bases outside the gene matches: 10.

This clone has a handful of counts. The rearrangement uses TRDV2 and TRDJ3; TRDD3 matches at 9 bases. CDR3 size: 20 residues. V lost 5 bases and J lost 0; bases outside the gene matches: 13. Germline V gene data show CDR1 as GEAIGNYY and CDR2 as EKD. CDR3 amino acids: CACGILERGYASWDTRQMFF. CDR3 nucleotide sequence: TGTGCCTGTGGCATCCTCGAGAGGGGATACGCCTCCTGGGACACCCGACAGATGTTTTTC.

This clone was recorded a few times. The chain carries TRDV2 and TRDJ3; TRDD3 matches 8 bases. The J segment lost 0 bases and the V segment lost 0 bases, leaving 3 bases of the junction unmatched. The CDR3 loop spans 18 amino acids. CDR1 is GEAIGNYY, CDR2 EKD, per germline. CDR3 in amino acids: CACDTWGMSSWDTRQMFF. The CDR3 DNA is TGTGCCTGTGACACCTGGGGGATGAGCTCCTGGGACACCCGACAGATGTTTTTC.

With respect to this clone: Given a far larger clone just one base away, this is likely a sequencing read error. J is TRDJ3 and V is TRDV2; a possible D gene is TRDD3 (5 bases). The V gene lost 0 bases and the J gene lost 2 bases, with 19 bases spanning the gap. CDR1 is GEAIGNYY and CDR2 is EKD in the germline V gene. The length of the CDR3 is 20 residues. CDR3 coding DNA: TGTGCCTGTGACACCGGGACCTGGGAGATAGGCGCCTGGGACACCCGACAGATGTTTTTC. This translates into CACDTGTWEIGAWDTRQMFF.